Presented here are 26 T cell receptor beta chains from one specimen sequenced in a study of blood T cells in healthy people across ages. Sample-barcoded 5' priming and a J-beta primer mix drove a second PCR of 7 to 11 cycles. TCRdb ran MiXCR on the 5' RACE reads and lists one entry per CDR3 protein. Of some 760,000 distinct CDR3 sequences in the sample, 20% to 25% are singletons; the top ten hold approximately 4%. This sample also belongs to another study, concerning T cells of mothers and their children.

Material: blood. The receptors originated from a boy between 10 and 17 years old in good health.

This clonotype has just one count. This sequence joins TRBV27 and TRBJ2-5; D remains ambiguous. From germline, CDR1 is MNHEY and CDR2 SMNVEV (reference sequence). CDR3 length: 13 residues. Trimming took 1 base from V and 7 from J, leaving 10 bases between them. This chain's CDR3 is CASSLYESGTQYF. CDR3 coding DNA: TGTGCCAGCAGTTTATATGAGTCGGGGACCCAGTACTTC.

In its sample, this clonotype was seen a few times. V gene TRBV29-1 combines with J gene TRBJ2-2; D is perhaps TRBD1 (6 bases). The germline gives CDR1 SQVTM, CDR2 ANQGSEA. Trimming shortened V by 7 bases and J by 3 bases, and 12 bases separated the two germline ends. The CDR3 has 13 residues. The CDR3 sequence is CSAGTRDTGELFF. The CDR3 nucleotides are TGCAGCGCAGGGACACGAGACACCGGGGAGCTGTTTTTT.

The rearrangement uses TRBV6-1 and TRBJ2-3; 9 bases line up with TRBD1. Germline CDR1 reads MNHNS; CDR2 reads SASEGT. V was clipped by 1 base and J by 4 bases; unmatched bases: 6. The CDR3 contains 16 residues. The DNA of the CDR3 is TGTGCCAGCAGTGAAGTCTGGGACAGGGAAGCAGATACGCAGTATTTT. This codes for CASSEVWDREADTQYF.

The V and J genes are TRBV6-2 or TRBV6-3 and TRBJ1-6, with a tentative D call TRBD1 (6 bases). The germline gives CDR1 MNHEY, CDR2 SVGEGT. V shed 4 bases and J shed 6 bases, with 16 bases lying between them. The CDR3 extends over 16 amino acids. CDR3 coding DNA: TGTGCCAGCAGTTCCTCGGGAGGGGGGAGTAATTCACCCCTCCACTTT. Translated, it gives CASSSSGGGSNSPLHF.

The chain joins TRBV7-2 to TRBJ2-3; TRBD1 matches 8 bases. The germline V gene has CDR1 SGHTA and CDR2 FQGNSA. There are 14 residues in the CDR3. Trimming cost V 1 base and J 7 bases; bases outside gene matches: 4. The CDR3 region has the DNA TGTGCCAGCAGCTTAGGGACAGGGCGCCATACGCAGTATTTT. It encodes CASSLGTGRHTQYF.

V and J are TRBV28 and TRBJ2-5; 9 nucleotides match TRBD1. Germline values: CDR1 MDHEN, CDR2 SYDVKM. With V trimmed by 3 bases and J by 2 bases, 4 bases remained unmatched. The CDR3 is 15 residues long. The DNA of the CDR3 is TGTGCCAGCAGTTTCCGGGACAGGGCACAAGAGACCCAGTACTTC. Encoded protein: CASSFRDRAQETQYF.

In this sample, this clonotype turned up a few times. The V and J genes are TRBV28 and TRBJ2-5; 8 nucleotides align to TRBD1. The ends lost 4 bases at V and 2 bases at J; junction bases unmatched: 6. Germline loops: CDR1 MDHEN, CDR2 SYDVKM. CDR3 length: 15 amino acids. In DNA, the CDR3 is TGTGCCAGCAGTTATAGGACAGGGATACAAGAGACCCAGTACTTC. The encoded protein is CASSYRTGIQETQYF.

A few counts support this clonotype. The chain combines TRBV27 with TRBJ2-7; 12 bases line up with TRBD1. The length of the CDR3 is 14 residues. Germline V lookup: CDR1 MNHEY, CDR2 SMNVEV (reference sequence). J lost 9 bases, V lost 3 bases, and 6 bases had no gene match. The CDR3 nucleotides read TGTGCCAGCAGTTTGGGACAGGGGGCATTACCGCAGTACTTC. Encoded protein: CASSLGQGALPQYF.

This clonotype was detected only a few times. The chain uses TRBV28 and TRBJ2-1; D possibly corresponds to TRBD2 (6 bases). Trimming took 6 bases from V and 2 from J, leaving 14 bases between them. Germline values: CDR1 MDHEN, CDR2 SYDVKM. This CDR3 has 15 amino acids. The CDR3 here is CASSPPSATYNEQFF. The DNA for the CDR3 is TGTGCCAGCAGCCCTCCTAGCGCTACCTACAATGAGCAGTTCTTC.

This clonotype was counted a few times. The J gene is TRBJ2-1, the V gene TRBV14; D is undetermined. Germline assignment: CDR1 SGHDN and CDR2 FVKESK. Trimming shortened V by 4 bases and J by 3 bases, and 16 bases separated the two germline ends. The CDR3 loop spans 16 amino acids. The DNA for the CDR3 is TGTGCCAGCAGCCCCTGGAGCCAAGTGTACTACAATGAGCAGTTCTTC. It specifies CASSPWSQVYYNEQFF.

The V gene is TRBV29-1, the J gene TRBJ2-4; TRBD2 matches at 10 bases. CDR1 and CDR2 (germline): SQVTM, ANQGSEA. Unmatched junction bases numbered 14, after V lost 0 bases and J lost 3 bases. The length of the CDR3 is 19 residues. CDR3 protein: CSVEDSFIGTSDYKNIQYF. In nucleotides, the CDR3 is TGCAGCGTTGAAGATTCCTTCATCGGGACTAGCGACTACAAAAACATTCAGTACTTC.

There are a few counts of this clonotype. The rearrangement links TRBV7-2 to TRBJ2-2; the match to TRBD2 covers 11 bases. Per germline, CDR1 SGHTA and CDR2 FQGNSA. The junction had 9 bases not matched to a gene; V was cut back by 5 bases and J by 4 bases. This CDR3 is built from 17 residues. The CDR3 reads CASSVRGTSGITGELFF. The DNA of the CDR3 is TGTGCCAGCAGCGTAAGAGGGACTAGCGGAATCACCGGGGAGCTGTTTTTT.

This clonotype was observed a few times. The chain links TRBV2 to TRBJ2-4; 7 positions match TRBD2. Germline loops: CDR1 SNHLY, CDR2 FYNNEI. V shed 2 bases, J shed 6 bases, and the junction held 7 bases outside the gene matches. The CDR3 totals 15 residues. CDR3 sequence (DNA): TGTGCCAGCAGTGAACCGACTAGCTCTGGAAACATTCAGTACTTC. Translated: CASSEPTSSGNIQYF.

The chain combines TRBV5-1 with TRBJ2-1, with a possible D match to TRBD1 (6 bases). The CDR3 contains 14 residues. Germline V CDR1 and CDR2: SGHRS, YFSETQ. V lost 3 bases to trimming and J lost 4 bases, with 11 bases between them. The CDR3 DNA sequence: TGCGCCAGCAGCTCGGACAGCCTATACAATGAGCAGTTCTTC. As protein: CASSSDSLYNEQFF.

The chain uses TRBV2 and TRBJ2-3, with D perhaps TRBD1 (6 bases). The germline V gene has CDR1 SNHLY and CDR2 FYNNEI. V lost 0 bases and J lost 0, with 10 bases in between. The length of the CDR3 is 16 residues. CDR3 DNA sequence: TGTGCCAGCAGTGAAGCGGGACACCTAAGCACAGATACGCAGTATTTT. It codes for CASSEAGHLSTDTQYF.

This clonotype was seen a few times. The chain recombines TRBV20-1 with TRBJ2-7; 8 bases match TRBD2. Trimming removed 5 bases from V and 0 bases from J; junction bases left unmatched: 18. Looked up from germline, CDR1 is DFQATT and CDR2 is SNEGSKA (reference sequence). The CDR3 totals 18 residues. The CDR3 is CSAEVRGLAGGLSYEQYF. CDR3 nucleotides: TGCAGTGCTGAAGTGCGTGGACTAGCAGGAGGACTCTCCTACGAGCAGTACTTC.

This chain links TRBV20-1 with TRBJ1-2; 8 bases line up with TRBD1. J lost 2 bases, V lost 6 bases, and 8 bases had no gene match. Germline loops: CDR1 DFQATT, CDR2 SNEGSKA (reference sequence). The CDR3 contains 14 residues. This CDR3 reads CSASSGTGNYGYTF. The CDR3 bases are TGCAGTGCCTCCTCCGGGACAGGCAACTATGGCTACACCTTC.

The chain has TRBV2 and TRBJ2-5; no firm D call. The better agreement between TRBJ2-1 and the DNA end casts doubt on the J call. The CDR3 runs 15 residues. Germline-derived CDR1 and CDR2 are SNHLY and FYNNEI. CDR3 DNA sequence: TGTGCCAGCCCTAAGGGTGGGCAGTCCTACAATGAGCAGTTCTTC. Its protein is CASPKGGQSYNEQFF.

This clonotype was seen a few times. The chain carries TRBV20-1 and TRBJ2-4, with no clear D. Germline CDR1 reads DFQATT; CDR2 reads SNEGSKA (reference sequence). The CDR3 has 16 residues. V lost 1 base, J lost 0 bases, and 13 bases lay in between. CDR3 coding DNA: TGCAGTGCTAGAGGTCAGAGAACCCTAGCCAAAAACATTCAGTACTTC. This translates into CSARGQRTLAKNIQYF.

There are many counts of this clonotype. This chain links TRBV7-2 with TRBJ1-4, with TRBD1 matching over 9 bases. V gave up 1 base and J gave up 8 bases; unmatched junction bases: 5. Germline CDR1 and CDR2: SGHTA and FQGNSA. This CDR3 contains 15 residues. The CDR3 loop reads CASSLGDRVEEKLFF. In DNA, the CDR3 is TGTGCCAGCAGCTTAGGGGACAGGGTTGAAGAAAAACTGTTTTTT.

The table lists this clonotype with many counts. This sequence joins TRBV12-3 or TRBV12-4 and TRBJ2-1; tentatively, D is TRBD1 or TRBD2 (6 bases each). Trimming removed 5 bases at V and 8 bases at J, with 22 bases between. This CDR3 contains 16 residues. The CDR3 DNA reads as TGTGCCAGCAGTGCTTTCCGAGGACAGTGGAGGGATGAGCAGTTCTTC. This translates into CASSAFRGQWRDEQFF.

The rearrangement uses TRBV7-8 and TRBJ2-7, with 7 bases lining up with TRBD2. Losses at the gene ends were 4 bases for V and 3 bases for J; bases not matched to a gene: 9. From germline, CDR1 is SGHVS and CDR2 FQNEAQ. This CDR3 is 15 amino acids long. This CDR3 is CASSSQTSPSYEQYF. CDR3 in DNA: TGTGCCAGCAGCTCGCAGACTAGCCCGAGCTACGAGCAGTACTTC.

The chain couples TRBV7-6 to TRBJ2-5, with 8 bases fitting TRBD1. The CDR3 loop spans 16 amino acids. The germline gives CDR1 SGHVS, CDR2 FNYEAQ. V shed 3 bases and J 2 bases; nucleotides not matched to a gene: 8. DNA for the CDR3: TGTGCCAGCAGCTTGGACAGGGCTCCACTACAAGAGACCCAGTACTTC. It yields the protein CASSLDRAPLQETQYF.

This chain uses TRBV25-1 with TRBJ2-7; TRBD1 aligns across 9 bases. The J segment lost 6 bases and the V segment lost 2 bases, leaving 14 bases of the junction unmatched. This CDR3 has 17 amino acids. Germline values: CDR1 MGHDK, CDR2 SYGVNS. The CDR3: CASSEPSGQGVFGEQYF. Written as DNA, the CDR3 is TGTGCCAGCAGTGAACCTTCGGGACAGGGTGTTTTCGGCGAGCAGTACTTC.

Note on this clonotype: A much larger clone differs from this one at a single base, so this may be a read error. The CDR3 loop is CAISPSGNQEIQYF. CDR3 nucleotides: TGTGCCATCAGCCCTAGCGGGAACCAAGAGATCCAGTACTTC. The J gene is TRBJ2-5, the V gene TRBV10-3; 9 bases match TRBD2. This CDR3 is 14 amino acids long. Looked up from germline, CDR1 is ENHRY and CDR2 is SYGVKD.

This chain links TRBV7-9 with TRBJ2-5, with unresolved D. Trimming took 5 bases from V and 0 from J, leaving 16 bases between them. Germline CDR1 is SEHNR and CDR2 is FQNEAQ (reference sequence). There are 16 residues in the CDR3. The DNA for the CDR3 is TGTGCCAGCAGCAACGGACCGAATGAGTACCAAGAGACCCAGTACTTC. This encodes CASSNGPNEYQETQYF.